This is a list of T cell receptor beta chains from one sample in a study of T cell responses to AZD1222 COVID-19 vaccine. Profiled with immunoSEQ multiplex PCR; TCRdb holds only in-frame clones, not every one. The table has more than 60,000 clones, approximately 80% seen once; the top ten hold roughly 20%. Material: peripheral blood, obtained on day 0 of AZD1222 vaccination. The receptors were sampled from an adult in good health. Both conserved end residues are part of each CDR3. Fields, in order: V gene, clone size, J gene, D gene, CDR3 protein, CDR3 DNA. D genes are given only for firm matches. Part of the rows lack a size; the others show once, few, many or a class for expanded clones.

TRBV4-3	NA	TRBJ1-5	TRBD1	CASSRDSREPQHF	TGCGCCAGCAGCCGGGACAGTCGTGAACCCCAGCATTTT
TRBV3-1/TRBV3-2	few	TRBJ1-2	NA	CASSQLRGTGRHYGYTF	TGTGCCAGCAGCCAACTTAGGGGAACGGGACGGCACTATGGCTACACCTTC
TRBV5-1	NA	TRBJ1-6	TRBD1	CASSLIGDSTGGGSPLHF	TGCGCCAGCAGCTTAATAGGGGACAGTACGGGCGGTGGTTCACCCCTCCACTTT
TRBV28	NA	TRBJ1-2	TRBD1	CATLTGTSNYGYTF	TGTGCCACTTTGACAGGGACCTCTAACTATGGCTACACCTTC
TRBV4-3	few	TRBJ2-7	NA	CASSRVLKGEQYF	TGCGCCAGCAGCCGGGTTTTAAAGGGCGAGCAGTACTTC
TRBV6-2/TRBV6-3	NA	TRBJ2-5	TRBD2	CASSYRASGDQETQYF	TGTGCCAGCAGTTACCGGGCTAGCGGTGATCAAGAGACCCAGTACTTC
TRBV5-1	NA	TRBJ1-5	NA	CASSTTGGHQPQHF	TGCGCCAGCAGCACGACGGGAGGGCATCAGCCCCAGCATTTT
TRBV7-2	once	TRBJ1-4	NA	CASSLVGAATNEKLFF	TGTGCCAGCAGCTTAGTTGGGGCGGCAACTAATGAAAAACTGTTTTTT
TRBV4-3	NA	TRBJ2-1	NA	CASSQSAGLYNEQFF	TGCGCCAGCAGCCAAAGCGCGGGCCTCTACAATGAGCAGTTCTTC
TRBV20-1	NA	TRBJ2-7	NA	CSARSDYEQYF	TGCAGTGCTAGGTCGGACTACGAGCAGTACTTC
TRBV4-1	NA	TRBJ1-3	NA	CASSQFMTTAAGNTIYF	TGCGCCAGCAGCCAATTCATGACCACTGCGGCTGGAAACACCATATATTTT
TRBV19	few	TRBJ1-2	TRBD1	CASTETGPANYGYTF	TGTGCCAGTACCGAGACAGGGCCGGCTAACTATGGCTACACCTTC
TRBV7-3	NA	TRBJ2-4	NA	CASSLTWGNIQYF	TGTGCCAGCAGCTTAACTTGGGGGAACATTCAGTACTTC
TRBV7-2	NA	TRBJ2-1	TRBD2	CASGTRSSYNEQFF	TGTGCCAGCGGGACTAGGAGCTCCTACAATGAGCAGTTCTTC
TRBV28	NA	TRBJ2-5	NA	CAARREETQYF	TGTGCCGCCAGGCGTGAAGAGACCCAGTACTTC
TRBV18	NA	TRBJ2-1	TRBD2	CASSPRGPSGSNSDEQFF	TGTGCCAGCTCACCACGGGGGCCTAGCGGGAGCAATAGCGATGAGCAGTTCTTC
TRBV5-1	NA	TRBJ1-5	NA	CASSLGISSNQPQHF	TGCGCCAGCAGCTTGGGGATATCCAGCAATCAGCCCCAGCATTTT
TRBV6-1	once	TRBJ2-1	NA	CASSEPGAYNEQFF	TGTGCCAGCAGTGAACCTGGGGCCTACAATGAGCAGTTCTTC
TRBV7-2	NA	TRBJ1-3	NA	CASSRDTGNTIYF	TGTGCCAGCAGCCGGGACACCGGAAACACCATATATTTT
TRBV4-1	NA	TRBJ1-1	NA	CASSQAIWGTEAFF	TGCGCCAGCAGCCAAGCGATTTGGGGCACTGAAGCTTTCTTT
TRBV7-9	NA	TRBJ1-1	NA	CASSLERQTEAFF	TGTGCCAGCAGCTTAGAAAGGCAGACTGAAGCTTTCTTT
TRBV19	NA	TRBJ1-2	NA	CASSPRQDVYGYTF	TGTGCCAGTAGTCCACGACAGGACGTCTATGGCTACACCTTC
TRBV7-8	NA	TRBJ2-7	NA	CASSLAGASHEQYF	TGTGCCAGCAGCTTAGCGGGAGCGTCCCACGAGCAGTACTTC
TRBV4-1	NA	TRBJ2-2	TRBD2	CASSYPGTSGTGELFF	TGCGCCAGCAGTTACCCCGGGACTAGCGGGACCGGGGAGCTGTTTTTT
TRBV3-1/TRBV3-2	NA	TRBJ2-3	TRBD1	CASSRTGVSDTQYF	TGTGCCAGCAGCCGGACAGGGGTCTCAGATACGCAGTATTTT
TRBV19	NA	TRBJ1-2	NA	CASSSSGSFGYGYTF	TGTGCCAGTAGTTCTTCAGGGTCCTTTGGCTATGGCTACACCTTC
TRBV5-4	NA	TRBJ2-1	TRBD2	CASSHGLAGYNEQFF	TGTGCCAGCAGCCATGGACTAGCGGGCTACAATGAGCAGTTCTTC
TRBV6-5	NA	TRBJ1-5	TRBD1	CASSYSRTGSNQPQHF	TGTGCCAGCAGTTACTCGAGGACAGGGAGCAATCAGCCCCAGCATTTT
TRBV5-4	NA	TRBJ1-2	NA	CASSPFPLDGYTF	TGTGCCAGCAGCCCCTTCCCCTTGGATGGCTACACCTTC
TRBV27	NA	TRBJ1-2	NA	CASGPGARGYGYTF	TGTGCCAGCGGCCCAGGGGCGAGGGGCTATGGCTACACCTTC
TRBV9	NA	TRBJ2-7	TRBD1	CASSVDVGQPYYEQYF	TGTGCCAGCAGCGTGGATGTGGGACAGCCATACTACGAGCAGTACTTC
TRBV28	NA	TRBJ1-4	TRBD1	CASNSLGTGQGAVREKLFF	TGTGCCAGCAACAGTTTAGGGACGGGACAGGGGGCCGTCCGGGAAAAACTGTTTTTT
TRBV7-2	NA	TRBJ1-4	TRBD1	CASSPRQGFNEKLFF	TGTGCCAGCAGCCCAAGACAGGGTTTTAATGAAAAACTGTTTTTT
TRBV11-3	NA	TRBJ1-2	NA	CASSFGQTSNYGYTF	TGTGCCAGCAGCTTCGGACAGACTTCTAACTATGGCTACACCTTC
TRBV5-1	once	TRBJ1-2	NA	CASSQLTDNYGYTF	TGCGCCAGCAGCCAGTTGACGGATAACTATGGCTACACCTTC
TRBV18	NA	TRBJ1-1	NA	CASSPQVGANTEAFF	TGTGCCAGCTCACCACAGGTAGGGGCGAACACTGAAGCTTTCTTT
TRBV7-2	NA	TRBJ2-7	TRBD1	CASSLGTGVYEQYF	TGTGCCAGCAGCTTAGGGACAGGGGTCTACGAGCAGTACTTC
TRBV7-9	NA	TRBJ1-1	TRBD1	CASSLNGNGDRAFF	TGTGCCAGCAGCTTAAATGGAAACGGGGACAGGGCTTTCTTT
TRBV19	NA	TRBJ1-1	TRBD1	CASSIGTGGLNTEAFF	TGTGCCAGTAGTATAGGGACAGGGGGGTTAAACACTGAAGCTTTCTTT
TRBV5-5	NA	TRBJ1-1	NA	CASGVGSMNTEAFF	TGTGCCAGCGGGGTGGGCAGCATGAACACTGAAGCTTTCTTT
TRBV24-1	NA	TRBJ2-1	TRBD2	CATSDRLAGYNEQFF	TGTGCCACCAGTGATCGGCTAGCGGGATACAATGAGCAGTTCTTC
TRBV28	NA	TRBJ2-5	NA	CASRRPLATQYF	TGTGCCAGCAGGAGACCCCTAGCAACCCAGTACTTC
TRBV7-2	NA	TRBJ1-5	NA	CASSAGPNQPQHF	TGTGCCAGCAGCGCGGGACCCAATCAGCCCCAGCATTTT
TRBV3-1/TRBV3-2	NA	TRBJ2-1	NA	CASSQDKVTFSYNEQFF	TGTGCCAGCAGCCAAGATAAAGTCACTTTCTCCTACAATGAGCAGTTCTTC
TRBV7-9	NA	TRBJ2-2	NA	CASSARPIANTGELFF	TGTGCCAGCAGCGCCCGGCCCATCGCGAACACCGGGGAGCTGTTTTTT
TRBV5-6	few	TRBJ2-7	TRBD1	CASSWESGQGAREQYF	TGTGCCAGCAGCTGGGAGTCGGGACAGGGGGCGCGAGAGCAGTACTTC
TRBV7-8	NA	TRBJ1-5	NA	CASSLVSGNQPQHF	TGTGCCAGCAGCTTAGTCTCGGGGAATCAGCCCCAGCATTTT
TRBV6-5	NA	TRBJ2-3	NA	CASRQGLSDTQYF	TGTGCCAGCAGACAGGGTTTGTCAGATACGCAGTATTTT
TRBV15	NA	TRBJ2-1	NA	CATSVRDPYNEQFF	TGTGCCACCAGCGTAAGGGATCCGTACAATGAGCAGTTCTTC
TRBV9	NA	TRBJ2-3	NA	CASSVAVADTQYF	TGTGCCAGCAGCGTAGCCGTCGCAGATACGCAGTATTTT
TRBV28	once	TRBJ2-7	TRBD2	CASSLGGRWDEQYF	TGTGCCAGCAGTTTGGGCGGGAGATGGGACGAGCAGTACTTC
TRBV11-2	NA	TRBJ1-6	NA	CASSFIYNSPLHF	TGTGCCAGCAGCTTTATCTATAATTCACCCCTCCACTTT
TRBV3-1/TRBV3-2	NA	TRBJ1-2	NA	CASSLDTINYGYTF	TGTGCCAGCAGCCTGGACACGATAAACTATGGCTACACCTTC